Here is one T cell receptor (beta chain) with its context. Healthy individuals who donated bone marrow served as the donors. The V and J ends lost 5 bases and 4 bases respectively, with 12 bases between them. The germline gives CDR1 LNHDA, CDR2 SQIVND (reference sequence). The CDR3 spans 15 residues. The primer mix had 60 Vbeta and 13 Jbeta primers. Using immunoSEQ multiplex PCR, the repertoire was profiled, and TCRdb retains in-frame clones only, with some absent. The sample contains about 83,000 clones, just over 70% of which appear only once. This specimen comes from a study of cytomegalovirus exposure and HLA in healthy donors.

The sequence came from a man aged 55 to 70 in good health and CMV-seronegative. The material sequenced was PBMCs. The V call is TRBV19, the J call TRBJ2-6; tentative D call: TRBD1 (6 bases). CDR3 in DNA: TGTGCCAGTAGTGTCACAGGGCCCGGGGCCAACGTCCTGACTTTC. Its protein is CASSVTGPGANVLTF.